Listed below are T cell receptor beta chains from one sample, sequenced in a study of T cell repertoires in cytomegalovirus infection. TCRdb independently ran MiXCR on the reads; one entry per CDR3 protein. Among 90,000 to 110,000 distinct CDR3 sequences listed, around 29% were seen once. Their antigens are not known. Sequences were derived from CD8+ T cells from cultured PBMCs, sampled from culture after CMV antigen stimulation. The receptor source for this set is a human donor in good health (CMV status not recorded). Some clones in this sample may be carry-over from other donors' samples. Both conserved end residues are part of each CDR3. The D gene is left open where the match is weak. Clone size is shown for a subset of rows, as once, few, many or a class of expanded clone.

DNA: TGTGCCAGCAGCTGGGGAGGGGGAGAAAAACTGTTTTTT
CDR3: CASSWGGGEKLFF
J: TRBJ1-4
D: NA
size: few
V: TRBV28

DNA: TGTGCCAGCAGCCAAGAGACAGGCGGGCATTCACCCCTCCACTTT
CDR3: CASSQETGGHSPLHF
J: TRBJ1-6
D: NA
size: few
V: TRBV3-1

DNA: TGTGCCAGCAGTTACATGTGGGGGACTCATTATGGCTACACCTTC
CDR3: CASSYMWGTHYGYTF
J: TRBJ1-2
D: NA
size: NA
V: TRBV6-5

DNA: TGTGCCAGCAGTGCCCTCGTGGCGGGGGGTAACTACAATGAGCAGTTCTTC
CDR3: CASSALVAGGNYNEQFF
J: TRBJ2-1
D: TRBD2
size: NA
V: TRBV27

DNA: TGTGCCACCTCCAGGGGATTCACAGATACGCAGTATTTT
CDR3: CATSRGFTDTQYF
J: TRBJ2-3
D: NA
size: many
V: TRBV24-1

DNA: TGTGCCAGCAGCGCTTATTCAGGGGGCGGTGAAAAACTGTTTTTT
CDR3: CASSAYSGGGEKLFF
J: TRBJ1-4
D: TRBD1
size: NA
V: TRBV9

DNA: TGTGCCAGCAGTCAGACAGGGGAAGCTATCGACAATGAGCAGTTCTTC
CDR3: CASSQTGEAIDNEQFF
J: TRBJ2-1
D: TRBD1
size: few
V: TRBV28

DNA: TGTGCCAGCAGCAAGGACAGGGACTCCTACGAGCAGTACTTC
CDR3: CASSKDRDSYEQYF
J: TRBJ2-7
D: TRBD1
size: NA
V: TRBV9

DNA: TGTGCCAGCAGTCCTCCCCCGGGACAGGGTGTTGGAAAGACCCAGTACTTC
CDR3: CASSPPPGQGVGKTQYF
J: TRBJ2-5
D: TRBD1
size: many
V: TRBV7-9

DNA: TGTGCCAGCAGCTCCGACCACAGAAGTCCCTACGAGCAGTACTTC
CDR3: CASSSDHRSPYEQYF
J: TRBJ2-7
D: NA
size: NA
V: TRBV9

DNA: TGTGCCAGCAGTTACAGGACAGGGGGAGGACATCAGCCCCAGCATTTT
CDR3: CASSYRTGGGHQPQHF
J: TRBJ1-5
D: TRBD1
size: few
V: TRBV12-3/TRBV12-4

DNA: TGTGCCAGCAGCTTATGGGGACAGGGCACCTACAATGAGCAGTTCTTC
CDR3: CASSLWGQGTYNEQFF
J: TRBJ2-1
D: TRBD1
size: few
V: TRBV7-8

DNA: TGTGCCAGCAGTGAAAGGGCCGATACGCAGTATTTT
CDR3: CASSERADTQYF
J: TRBJ2-3
D: NA
size: NA
V: TRBV2

DNA: TGTGCCAGCAGTGAACCCGGGACAGGCTATTACAATGAGCAGTTCTTC
CDR3: CASSEPGTGYYNEQFF
J: TRBJ2-1
D: TRBD1
size: few
V: TRBV2

DNA: TGTGCCAGCAGTTACGAGGGGGACAATAATGAAAAACTGTTTTTT
CDR3: CASSYEGDNNEKLFF
J: TRBJ1-4
D: NA
size: few
V: TRBV6-5

DNA: TGTGCCAGCACTCCGGGGGGGGTCTCCTACGAGCAGTACTTC
CDR3: CASTPGGVSYEQYF
J: TRBJ2-7
D: TRBD2
size: NA
V: TRBV25-1